Given below is one TCR beta chain in context. The antigen remains unidentified. This record belongs to a study of response to subunit inactivated influenza vaccine. TCRdb reprocessed the RT-PCR reads with MiXCR, giving one entry per CDR3 protein. Of 450,000 to 700,000 distinct CDR3 sequences in the sample, 12% to 15% were seen once. Trimming removed 5 bases at V and 3 bases at J, with 12 bases between. There are 14 residues in the CDR3. Looked up from germline, CDR1 is SEHNR and CDR2 is FQNEAQ (reference sequence). Study-level points and caveats: Each seasonal flu vaccination may recruit only limited new T cells, authors suggested.

The sequence came from a man over 45 who received an inactivated influenza vaccine. The sequencing used PBMCs from blood, collected 11 to 12 days after vaccination. The chain recombines TRBV7-9 with TRBJ2-3; D is unclear. CDR3 in DNA: TGTGCCAGCAGCCACCGGGCTACGACAGATACGCAGTATTTT. This encodes CASSHRATTDTQYF.